This T cell receptor (beta chain) was retrieved from a study of T cells in Graves' hyperthyroidism and ophthalmopathy (dated by TCRdb to the late 2010s). Background on the whole study: Peripheral blood samples were taken at initial diagnosis, before any treatment was given. In addition, the study compared T-cell repertoires in thyroid tissue and in blood from roughly 6 Graves' hyperthyroidism patients. TCR Vbeta CDR3 sequencing of approximately 140 peripheral blood samples (43 ophthalmopathy, 75 or so hyperthyroidism and approximately 17 progressor patients) is reported in the paper. To identify TCR V-J signatures that set the groups apart, the researchers used a discovery cohort of roughly 100 patients, made up of about 44 with Graves' ophthalmopathy and some 55 with stable Graves' hyperthyroidism. Whether ophthalmopathy could be predicted prospectively was tested in an independent validation cohort made up of about 20 hyperthyroidism patients plus 17 patients who later progressed to ophthalmopathy. The roughly 90 discovery patients were divided at random into training and test sets in a 7:3 ratio. Once sampling was done, hyperthyroidism patients were given methimazole at a starting dose of 30 mg daily, whereas ophthalmopathy patients were given high-dose intravenous methylprednisolone. Study-level results and caveats: In validation, the model predicted progression to ophthalmopathy a median of approximately 6.3 months before onset, with 65% to 71% sensitivity and 72.22% specificity. A 13 V-J signature model separated ophthalmopathy from stable hyperthyroidism, with about 88% sensitivity and 81.08% specificity in cross-validation and 80%/75% in testing. Most expanded thyroid clonotypes (frequency above 0.001) were also detected in blood, suggesting blood repertoires may reflect thyroid immune responses. Sample size was not statistically predetermined, and blinding of investigators to group allocation was not performed.

From the cysteine through the phenylalanine, the CDR3 covers 18 amino acids. Only the CDR3 part of the read is kept: 54 bases, read in frame from the first base. V ends up 1 base short and J 1 base short, with an unmatched junction base count of 9. Taken from the germline V gene, the CDR1 and CDR2 loops are SGHVS and FQNEAQ. Ophthalmopathy patients had moderately to severely active disease, Clinical Activity Score of at least 3, NOSPECS grade of at least 4, and duration under 3 months. Exclusion was applied to patients with uncontrolled infections, other autoimmune diseases, pregnancy or lactation. Diagnoses relied on clinical symptoms, serum thyroxine and TRAb, thyroid ultrasound and orbital computed tomography. Ficoll-Paque density gradient centrifugation was used to isolate PBMCs from approximately 10 ml of fresh peripheral blood. Trizol reagent was used to extract total RNA, and RNA quality was then checked on an Agilent 2100 Bioanalyzer.

A word on this clonotype: Its recognized antigen is unknown. No base quality values were provided; no much bigger clone lies one nucleotide off.

The TCR beta CDR3 regions were amplified from the RNA transcripts. The first round of RT-PCR for the TCR CDR3 was performed with the HTBI primer set and the Qiagen OneStep RT-PCR kit. The libraries were constructed in a second round of multiplex PCR and then size-selected and purified. The libraries were sequenced on an Illumina HiSeq2000 using paired-end 100 bp reads. Processing in the source paper ran as follows. Raw data were processed with SOAPnuke, discarding reads with adapters, uncalled bases, mean Phred below 15, or no exact constant-primer or identifier match. COPE v1.2.5 was used to merge high-quality paired reads, and clonotypes were defined as unique nucleotide sequences. MiTCR v1.1 was used to align the clonotypes against IMGT TRBV, TRBD and TRBJ reference segments. The analysis included only V-J combinations with a frequency above 0.0001, which together covered approximately 99% of the repertoires. The TCS score was defined as F50 (clonal expansion) divided by E x V (chaos), with BLOSUM62-based TCRdist calculated between CDR3 peptides within each V-J. Welch's t-statistics and random forest reduced several hundred V-J features to 13, which were used in a naive Bayes classifier (R e1071). The public sequencing data were trimmed at Q25 with fastp and processed into clonotypes with MiXCR by TCRdb, which kept only in-frame beta chains. Each entry merges the rows of one CDR3 protein and shows their most common DNA and genes. It is TCRdb's table, rather than the study itself, that gives the V and J calls and clone size. The table for this sample lists fewer than 350,000 distinct CDR3 sequences; around 20% of them were counted only once. The ten largest clonotypes hold under 45% of the sample.

Recombination connected TRBV7-8 to TRBJ1-5, with TRBD1 identical over 8 junction bases. Material: blood. This TCR was recovered from a man aged 50-59 years with Graves' ophthalmopathy. The DNA sequence is given as TGTGCCAGCAGCTTAGAGGTGGACAGGGCATGGAGCAATCAGCCCCAGCATTTT. Its protein product is CASSLEVDRAWSNQPQHF.